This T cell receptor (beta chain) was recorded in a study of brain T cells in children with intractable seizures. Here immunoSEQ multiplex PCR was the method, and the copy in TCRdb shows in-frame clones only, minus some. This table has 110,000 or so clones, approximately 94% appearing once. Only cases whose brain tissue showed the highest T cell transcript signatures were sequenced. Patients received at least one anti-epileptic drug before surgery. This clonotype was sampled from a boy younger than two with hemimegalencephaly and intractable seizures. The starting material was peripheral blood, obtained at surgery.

CDR3 bases: TGTGCCAGCAGCCGATCGACAGGGCTACTCTACGAGCAGTACTTC. Translated: CASSRSTGLLYEQYF. The chain uses TRBV28 and TRBJ2-7, with 7 bases fitting TRBD1. CDR1 and CDR2 (germline): MDHEN, SYDVKM. The CDR3 is made up of 15 amino acids. V trimming: 6 bases; J trimming: 3 bases; junction bases outside the gene matches: 11.